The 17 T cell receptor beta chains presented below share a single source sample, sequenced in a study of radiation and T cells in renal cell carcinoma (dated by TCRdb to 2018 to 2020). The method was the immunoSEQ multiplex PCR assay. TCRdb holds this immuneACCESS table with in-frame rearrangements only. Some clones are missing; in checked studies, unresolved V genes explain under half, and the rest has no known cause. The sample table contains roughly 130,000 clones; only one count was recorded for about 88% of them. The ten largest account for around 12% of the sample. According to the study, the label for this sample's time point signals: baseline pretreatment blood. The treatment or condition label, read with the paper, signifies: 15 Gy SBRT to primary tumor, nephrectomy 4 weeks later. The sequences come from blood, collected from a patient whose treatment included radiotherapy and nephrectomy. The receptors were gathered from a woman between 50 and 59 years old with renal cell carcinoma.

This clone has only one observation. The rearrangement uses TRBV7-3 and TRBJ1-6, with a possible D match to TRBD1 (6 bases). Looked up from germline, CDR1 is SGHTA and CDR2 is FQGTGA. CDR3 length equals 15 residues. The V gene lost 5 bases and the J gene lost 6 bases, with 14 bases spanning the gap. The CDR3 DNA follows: TGTGCCAGCAGCGCGTCGGACAGCACTAATTCACCCCTCCACTTT. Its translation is CASSASDSTNSPLHF.

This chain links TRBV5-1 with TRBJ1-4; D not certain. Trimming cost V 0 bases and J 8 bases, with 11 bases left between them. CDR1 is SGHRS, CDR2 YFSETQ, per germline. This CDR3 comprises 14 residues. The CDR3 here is CASSLVGPREKLFF. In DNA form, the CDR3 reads TGCGCCAGCAGCTTGGTTGGACCTAGGGAAAAACTGTTTTTT.

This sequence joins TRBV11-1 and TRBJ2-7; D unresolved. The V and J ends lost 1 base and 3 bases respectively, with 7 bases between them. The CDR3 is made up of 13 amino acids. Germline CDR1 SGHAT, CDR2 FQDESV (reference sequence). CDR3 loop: CASSLVTSYEQYF. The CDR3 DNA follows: TGTGCCAGCAGCTTAGTGACCAGCTACGAGCAGTACTTC.

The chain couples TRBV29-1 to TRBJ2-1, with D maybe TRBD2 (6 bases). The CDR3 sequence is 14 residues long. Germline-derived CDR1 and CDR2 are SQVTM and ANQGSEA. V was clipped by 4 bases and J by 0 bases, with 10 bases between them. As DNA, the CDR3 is TGCAGCGTTGCGGGGAGGAGCTCCTACAATGAGCAGTTCTTC. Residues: CSVAGRSSYNEQFF.

The CDR3 is CASSGNLLFSYEQYF. CDR3 nucleotides: TGTGCCAGCAGTGGAAATCTTCTCTTTTCCTACGAGCAGTACTTC. This rearrangement joins TRBV6-1 to TRBJ2-7; D is undetermined. The germline V and J ends were trimmed by 4 bases and 1 base, with 14 bases remaining between them. The CDR3 has 15 residues. The V gene's germline CDR1 is MNHNS and CDR2 SASEGT.

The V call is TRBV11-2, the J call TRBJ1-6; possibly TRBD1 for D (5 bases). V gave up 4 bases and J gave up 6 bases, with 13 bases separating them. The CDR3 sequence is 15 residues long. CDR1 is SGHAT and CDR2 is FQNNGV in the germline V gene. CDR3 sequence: CASSWGPTPNSPLHF. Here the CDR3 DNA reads TGTGCCAGCAGCTGGGGACCTACCCCTAATTCACCCCTCCACTTT.

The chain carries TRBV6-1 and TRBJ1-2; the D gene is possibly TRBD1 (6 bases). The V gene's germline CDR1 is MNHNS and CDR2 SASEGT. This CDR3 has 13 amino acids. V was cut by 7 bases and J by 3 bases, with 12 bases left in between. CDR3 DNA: TGTGCCAGCAATAACAGGGTGGACTATGGCTACACCTTC. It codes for CASNNRVDYGYTF.

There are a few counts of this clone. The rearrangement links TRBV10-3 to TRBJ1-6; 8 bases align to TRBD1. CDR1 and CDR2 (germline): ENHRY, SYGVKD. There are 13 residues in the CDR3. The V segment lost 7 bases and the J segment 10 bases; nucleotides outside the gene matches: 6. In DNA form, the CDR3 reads TGTGCCATCACTATGACAGGGGACTCACCCCTCCACTTT. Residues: CAITMTGDSPLHF.

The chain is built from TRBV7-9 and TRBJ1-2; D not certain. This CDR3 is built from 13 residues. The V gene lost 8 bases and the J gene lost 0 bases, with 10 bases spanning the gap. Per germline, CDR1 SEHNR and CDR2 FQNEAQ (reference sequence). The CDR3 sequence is CASGELANYGYTF. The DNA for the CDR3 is TGTGCCAGCGGGGAGTTAGCTAACTATGGCTACACCTTC.

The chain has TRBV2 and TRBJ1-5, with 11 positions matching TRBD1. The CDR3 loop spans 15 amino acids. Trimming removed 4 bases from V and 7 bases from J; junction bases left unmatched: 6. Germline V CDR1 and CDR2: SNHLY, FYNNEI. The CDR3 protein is CASSVGQGAGQPQHF. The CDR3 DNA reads TGTGCCAGCAGTGTTGGACAGGGGGCTGGGCAGCCCCAGCATTTT.

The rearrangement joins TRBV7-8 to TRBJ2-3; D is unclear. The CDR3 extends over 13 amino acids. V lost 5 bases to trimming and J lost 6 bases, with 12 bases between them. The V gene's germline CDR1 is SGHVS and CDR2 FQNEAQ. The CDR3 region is CASSPATPDTQYF. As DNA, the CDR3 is TGTGCCAGCAGCCCAGCGACCCCGGATACGCAGTATTTT.

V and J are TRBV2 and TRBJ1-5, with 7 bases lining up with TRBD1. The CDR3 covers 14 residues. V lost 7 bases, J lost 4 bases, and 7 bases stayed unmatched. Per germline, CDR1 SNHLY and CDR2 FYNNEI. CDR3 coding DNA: TGTGCCAGCAAACGGACAGGAGCGAATCAGCCCCAGCATTTT. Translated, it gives CASKRTGANQPQHF.

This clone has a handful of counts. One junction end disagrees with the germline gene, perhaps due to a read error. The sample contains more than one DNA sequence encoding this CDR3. The CDR3 loop reads CAWSEADRTEYYGYTF. CDR3 sequence (DNA): TGTGCCTGGAGTGAGGCTGACAGGACCGAGTACTATGGTTACACCTTC. The chain is built from TRBV30 and TRBJ1-2; maybe TRBD1 (6 bases). Germline V gene lookup returns CDR1 GTSNPN and CDR2 SVGIG (reference sequence). CDR3 size: 16 residues. The full variable domain, in which reference TRBV30 and TRBJ1-2 provide the parts outside the CDR3, is SQTIHQWPATLVQPVGSPLSLECTVEGTSNPNLYWYRQAAGRGLQLLFYSVGIGQISSEVPQNLSASRPQDRQFILSSKKLLLSDSGFYLCAWSEADRTEYYGYTFGSGTRLTVV.

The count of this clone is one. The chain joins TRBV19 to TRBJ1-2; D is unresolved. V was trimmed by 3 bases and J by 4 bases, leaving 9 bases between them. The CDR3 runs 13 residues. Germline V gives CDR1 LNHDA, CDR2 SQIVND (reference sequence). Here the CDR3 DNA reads TGTGCCAGTAGTATGTACAGCCCCTATGGCTACACCTTC. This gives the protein CASSMYSPYGYTF.

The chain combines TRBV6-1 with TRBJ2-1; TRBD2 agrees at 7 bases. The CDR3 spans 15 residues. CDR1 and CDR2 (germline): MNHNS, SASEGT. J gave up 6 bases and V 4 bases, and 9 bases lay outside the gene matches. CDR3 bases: TGTGCCAGCAGTGCCCGAAGCGGGGCGGGCAATGAGCAGTTCTTC. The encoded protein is CASSARSGAGNEQFF.

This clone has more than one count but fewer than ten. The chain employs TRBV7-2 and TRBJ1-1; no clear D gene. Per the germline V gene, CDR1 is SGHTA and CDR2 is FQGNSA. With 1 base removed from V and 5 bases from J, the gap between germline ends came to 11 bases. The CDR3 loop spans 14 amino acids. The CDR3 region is CASSLEVGRTEAFF. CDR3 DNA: TGTGCCAGCAGCTTAGAGGTTGGGAGGACTGAAGCTTTCTTT.

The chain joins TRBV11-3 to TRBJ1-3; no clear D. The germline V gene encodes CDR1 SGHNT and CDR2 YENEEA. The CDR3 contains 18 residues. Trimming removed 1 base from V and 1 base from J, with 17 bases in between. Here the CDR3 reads CASSLGRVTATSGNTIYF. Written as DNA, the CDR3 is TGTGCCAGCAGCTTAGGGCGAGTAACAGCAACATCTGGAAACACCATATATTTT.